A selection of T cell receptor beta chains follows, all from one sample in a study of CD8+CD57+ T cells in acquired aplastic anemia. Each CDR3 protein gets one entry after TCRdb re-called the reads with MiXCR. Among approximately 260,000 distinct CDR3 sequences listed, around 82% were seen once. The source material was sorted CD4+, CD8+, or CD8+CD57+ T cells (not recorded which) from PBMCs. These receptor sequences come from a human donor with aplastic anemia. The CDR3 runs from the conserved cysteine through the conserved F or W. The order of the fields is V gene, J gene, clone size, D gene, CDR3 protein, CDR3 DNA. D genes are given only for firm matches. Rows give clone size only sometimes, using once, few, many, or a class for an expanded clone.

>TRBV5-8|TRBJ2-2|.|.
CASSTFKAGELFF
TGTGCCAGCAGCACTTTTAAGGCCGGGGAGCTGTTTTTT
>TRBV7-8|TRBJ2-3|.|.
CASSLGAGPDTF
TGTGCCAGCAGCTTAGGGGCAGGTCCCGATACTTTT
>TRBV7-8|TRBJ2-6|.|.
CASSADGTHGFGPLTF
TGTGCCAGCAGCGCCGATGGTACCCACGGGTTTGGCCCACTGACTTTC
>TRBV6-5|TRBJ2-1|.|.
CASTPGQRERHEQFF
TGTGCCAGCACCCCGGGACAGCGGGAGCGGCATGAGCAGTTCTTC
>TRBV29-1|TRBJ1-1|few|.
CSVSLHPMNTEAFF
TGCAGCGTTTCGCTTCACCCCATGAACACTGAAGCTTTCTTT
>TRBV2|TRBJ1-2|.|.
CASSDGGVAEANYGYTF
TGTGCCAGCAGTGATGGCGGGGTAGCTGAAGCTAACTATGGCTACACCTTC
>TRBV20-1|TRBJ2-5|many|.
CSASWFGPSQETQYF
TGCAGTGCTAGTTGGTTCGGACCTTCCCAAGAGACCCAGTACTTC
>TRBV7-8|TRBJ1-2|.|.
CASSLERDGLVLCYTF
TGTGCCAGCAGCTTGGAGAGGGACGGGCTCGTACTTTGCTACACCTTC
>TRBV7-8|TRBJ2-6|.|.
CASSFARDYAAIFLTF
TGTGCCAGCAGCTTTGCTCGAGACTACGCAGCCATTTTCCTGACTTTC
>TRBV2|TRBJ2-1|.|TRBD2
CASSLYSGGGCDEQFF
TGTGCCAGCAGTTTGTATAGTGGCGGGGGGTGCGATGAGCAGTTCTTC
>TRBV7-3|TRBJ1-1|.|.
CASTTDRLGNSPLFF
TGTGCCAGCACCACGGATCGTTTGGGTAATTCACCCCTCTTCTTT
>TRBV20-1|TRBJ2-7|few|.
CSASSWGRKNF
TGCAGTGCCAGTAGTTGGGGACGCAAGAACTTC
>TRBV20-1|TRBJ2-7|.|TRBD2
CSASSGGAAYEQYF
TGCAGTGCCTCAAGCGGGGGGGCCGCCTACGAGCAGTACTTC
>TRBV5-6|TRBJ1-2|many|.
CASSFPLGNYGYTF
TGTGCCAGCAGTTTTCCCCTAGGGAACTATGGCTACACCTTC
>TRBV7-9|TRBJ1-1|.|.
CASSSTSGRQHFAFF
TGTGCCAGCAGCTCGACTAGTGGACGGCAGCATTTTGCTTTCTTT
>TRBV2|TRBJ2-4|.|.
CASGDGGTDTQF
TGTGCCAGCGGGGACGGGGGCACCGATACGCAGTTC
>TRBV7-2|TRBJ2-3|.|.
CASSFDRDDNEQF
TGTGCCAGCAGCTTTGATCGGGACGACAATGAGCAGTTC
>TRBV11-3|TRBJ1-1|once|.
CASSSGFRGNTEAFF
TGTGCCAGCAGCTCCGGGTTTAGAGGGAACACTGAAGCTTTCTTT
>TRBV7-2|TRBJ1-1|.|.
CASSLKGGGVPDAFF
TGTGCCAGCAGCTTAAAGGGGGGCGGCGTCCCTGACGCTTTCTTT
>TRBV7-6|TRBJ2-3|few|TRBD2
CASTLGRGPARANF
TGTGCCAGCACCCTAGGGAGGGGCCCCGCTAGGGCCAACTTT
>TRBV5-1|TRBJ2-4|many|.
CASSLAGDQNIQYF
TGCGCCAGCAGCTTGGCGGGAGACCAAAACATTCAGTACTTC
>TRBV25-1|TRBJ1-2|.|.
CASDSGTRNYGYTF
TGTGCCAGCGATTCCGGGACCCGAAACTATGGCTACACCTTC
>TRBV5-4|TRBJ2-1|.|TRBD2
CASSLGVAGSLSF
TGTGCCAGCAGCTTGGGCGTAGCGGGAAGTCTGTCCTTC
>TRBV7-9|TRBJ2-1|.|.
CASGSTGQRESKEQFF
TGTGCCAGCGGCTCAACGGGGCAGCGAGAGTCCAAGGAGCAGTTCTTC
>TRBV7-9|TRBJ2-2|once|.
CASSVTTGAGELFF
TGCGCCAGCAGCGTGACAACCGGGGCCGGGGAGCTGTTTTTT
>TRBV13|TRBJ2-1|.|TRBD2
CASSFGLAGVPYNEQFF
TGTGCCAGCAGCTTTGGACTAGCGGGAGTGCCCTACAATGAGCAGTTCTTC
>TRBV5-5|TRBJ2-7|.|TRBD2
CASRRGLAYEQYF
TGTGCCAGCAGGAGGGGACTAGCATACGAGCAGTACTTC
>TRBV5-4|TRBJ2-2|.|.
CASVGESSIEELFF
TGTGCCAGCGTAGGGGAGAGCAGTATCGAGGAGCTGTTTTTT
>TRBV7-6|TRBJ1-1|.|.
CASSERTEGGRGGFF
TGTGCCAGCAGCGAACGGACGGAGGGGGGGAGGGGAGGCTTCTTT
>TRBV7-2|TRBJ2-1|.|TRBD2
CASSLQRSGGTHHQFF
TGTGCCAGCAGTTTACAAAGAAGCGGGGGGACCCATCACCAGTTCTTC
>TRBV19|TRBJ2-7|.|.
CASSTDGAAYEQYF
TGTGCCAGTAGTACGGACGGGGCAGCCTACGAGCAGTACTTC